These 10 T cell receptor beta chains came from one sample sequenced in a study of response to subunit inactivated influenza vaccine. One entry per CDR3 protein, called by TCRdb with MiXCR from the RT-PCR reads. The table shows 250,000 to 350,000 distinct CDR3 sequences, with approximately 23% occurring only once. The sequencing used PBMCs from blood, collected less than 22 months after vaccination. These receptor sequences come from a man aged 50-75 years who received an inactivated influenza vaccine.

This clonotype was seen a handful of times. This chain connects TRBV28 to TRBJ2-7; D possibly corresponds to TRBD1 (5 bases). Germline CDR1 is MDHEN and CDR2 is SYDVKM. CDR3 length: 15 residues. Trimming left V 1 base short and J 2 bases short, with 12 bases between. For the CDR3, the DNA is TGTGCCAGCAGTTTATATATGGACAAACCCTACGAGCAGTACTTC. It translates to CASSLYMDKPYEQYF.

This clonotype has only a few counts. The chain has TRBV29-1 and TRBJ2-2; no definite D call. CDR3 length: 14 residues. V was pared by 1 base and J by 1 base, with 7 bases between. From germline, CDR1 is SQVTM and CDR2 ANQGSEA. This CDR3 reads CSVEAQMNTGELFF. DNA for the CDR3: TGCAGCGTTGAAGCACAAATGAACACCGGGGAGCTGTTTTTT.

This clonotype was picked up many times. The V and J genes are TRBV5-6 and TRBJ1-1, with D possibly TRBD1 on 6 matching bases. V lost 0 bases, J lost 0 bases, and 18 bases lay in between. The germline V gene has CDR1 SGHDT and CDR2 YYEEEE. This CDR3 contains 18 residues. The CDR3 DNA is TGTGCCAGCAGCTTGGGACCAGACAGGATCTACATGAACACTGAAGCTTTCTTT. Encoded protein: CASSLGPDRIYMNTEAFF.

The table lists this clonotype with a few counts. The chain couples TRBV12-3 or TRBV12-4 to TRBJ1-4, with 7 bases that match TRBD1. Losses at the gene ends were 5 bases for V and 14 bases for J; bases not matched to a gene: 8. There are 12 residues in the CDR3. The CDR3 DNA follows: TGTGCCAGCAGTACGGGACAGAAGGTCCTGTTTTTT. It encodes CASSTGQKVLFF.

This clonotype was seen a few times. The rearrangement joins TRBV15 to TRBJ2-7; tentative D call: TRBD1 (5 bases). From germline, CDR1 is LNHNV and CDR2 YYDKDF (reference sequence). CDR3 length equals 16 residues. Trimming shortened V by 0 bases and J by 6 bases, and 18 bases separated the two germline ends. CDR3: CATSRDPGLRSAEQYF. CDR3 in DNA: TGTGCCACCAGCAGAGATCCAGGGCTTAGGTCGGCCGAGCAGTACTTC. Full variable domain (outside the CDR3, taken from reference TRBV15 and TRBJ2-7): DAMVIQNPRYQVTQFGKPVTLSCSQTLNHNVMYWYQQKSSQAPKLLFHYYDKDFNNEADTPDNFQSRRPNTSFCFLDIRSPGLGDTAMYLCATSRDPGLRSAEQYFGPGTRLTVT.

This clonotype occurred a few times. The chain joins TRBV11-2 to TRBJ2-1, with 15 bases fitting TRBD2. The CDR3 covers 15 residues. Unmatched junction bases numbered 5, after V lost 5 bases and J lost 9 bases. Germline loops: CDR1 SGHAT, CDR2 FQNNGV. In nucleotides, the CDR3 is TGTGCCAGCAGCCCCAGGACTAGCGGGGGGGTTGAGCAGTTCTTC. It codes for CASSPRTSGGVEQFF.

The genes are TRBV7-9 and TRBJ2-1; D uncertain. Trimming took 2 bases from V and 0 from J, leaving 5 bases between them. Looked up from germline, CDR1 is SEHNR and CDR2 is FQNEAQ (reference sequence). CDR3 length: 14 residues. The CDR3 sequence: CASSLLDSYNEQFF. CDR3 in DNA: TGTGCCAGCAGCTTACTGGACTCCTACAATGAGCAGTTCTTC. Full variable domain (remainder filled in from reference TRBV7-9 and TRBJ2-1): DTGVSQNPRHKITKRGQNVTFRCDPISEHNRLYWYRQTLGQGPEFLTYFQNEAQLEKSRLLSDRFSAERPKGSFSTLEIQRTEQGDSAMYLCASSLLDSYNEQFFGPGTRLTVL.

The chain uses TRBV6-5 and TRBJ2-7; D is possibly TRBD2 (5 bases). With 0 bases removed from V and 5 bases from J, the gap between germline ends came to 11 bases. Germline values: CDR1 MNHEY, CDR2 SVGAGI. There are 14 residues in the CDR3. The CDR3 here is CASSYSSGRHEQYF. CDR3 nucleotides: TGTGCCAGCAGTTACTCGTCGGGAAGACACGAGCAGTACTTC.

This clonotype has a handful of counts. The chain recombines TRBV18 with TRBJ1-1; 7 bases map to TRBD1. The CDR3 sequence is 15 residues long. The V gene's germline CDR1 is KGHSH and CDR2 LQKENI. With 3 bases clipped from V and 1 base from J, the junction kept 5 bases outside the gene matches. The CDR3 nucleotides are TGTGCCAGCTCACCCAACAGGGGTTGGAACACTGAAGCTTTCTTT. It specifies CASSPNRGWNTEAFF. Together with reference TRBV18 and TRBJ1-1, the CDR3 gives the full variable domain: NAGVMQNPRHLVRRRGQEARLRCSPMKGHSHVYWYRQLPEEGLKFMVYLQKENIIDESGMPKERFSAEFPKEGPSILRIQQVVRGDSAAYFCASSPNRGWNTEAFFGQGTRLTVV.

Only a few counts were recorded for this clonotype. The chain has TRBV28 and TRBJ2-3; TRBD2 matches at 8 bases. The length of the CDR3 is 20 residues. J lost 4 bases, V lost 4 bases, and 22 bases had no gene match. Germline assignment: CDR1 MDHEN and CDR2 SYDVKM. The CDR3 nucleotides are TGTGCCAGCAGTTACCCTAGAAGGACTAGCTATCCAACCCCTTCAGATACGCAGTATTTT. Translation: CASSYPRRTSYPTPSDTQYF. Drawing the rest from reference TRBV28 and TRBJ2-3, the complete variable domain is DVKVTQSSRYLVKRTGEKVFLECVQDMDHENMFWYRQDPGLGLRLIYFSYDVKMKEKGDIPEGYSVSREKKERFSLILESASTNQTSMYLCASSYPRRTSYPTPSDTQYFGPGTRLTVL.